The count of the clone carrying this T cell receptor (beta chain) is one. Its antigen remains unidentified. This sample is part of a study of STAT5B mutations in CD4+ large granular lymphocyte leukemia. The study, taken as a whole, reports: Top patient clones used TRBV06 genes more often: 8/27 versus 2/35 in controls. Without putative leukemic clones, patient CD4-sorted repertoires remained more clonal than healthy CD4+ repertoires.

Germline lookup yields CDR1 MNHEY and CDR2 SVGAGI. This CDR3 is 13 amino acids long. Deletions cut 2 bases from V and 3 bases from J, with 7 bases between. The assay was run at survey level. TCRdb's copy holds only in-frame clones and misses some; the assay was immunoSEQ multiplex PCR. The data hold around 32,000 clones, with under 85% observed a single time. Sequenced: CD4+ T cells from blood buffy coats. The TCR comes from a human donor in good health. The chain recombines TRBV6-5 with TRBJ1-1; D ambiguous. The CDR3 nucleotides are TGTGCCAGCAGTTACCTAGAGCACACTGAAGCTTTCTTT. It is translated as CASSYLEHTEAFF.